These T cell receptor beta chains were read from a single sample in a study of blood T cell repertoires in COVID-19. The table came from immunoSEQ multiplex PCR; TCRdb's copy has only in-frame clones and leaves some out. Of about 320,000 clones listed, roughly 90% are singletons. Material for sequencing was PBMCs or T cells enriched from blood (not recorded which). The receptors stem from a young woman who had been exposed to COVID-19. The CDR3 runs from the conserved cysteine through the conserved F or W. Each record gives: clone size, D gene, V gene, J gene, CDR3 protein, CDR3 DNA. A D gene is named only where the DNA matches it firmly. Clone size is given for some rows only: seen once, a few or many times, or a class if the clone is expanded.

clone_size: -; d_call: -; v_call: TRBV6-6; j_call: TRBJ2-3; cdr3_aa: CASSYPGVQSQYF; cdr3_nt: TGTGCCAGCAGTTACCCAGGGGTTCAGTCGCAGTATTTT
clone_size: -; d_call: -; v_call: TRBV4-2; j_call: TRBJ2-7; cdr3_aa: CASSQDSLAGEQYF; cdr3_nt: TGTGCCAGCAGCCAAGATAGCCTAGCTGGCGAGCAGTACTTC
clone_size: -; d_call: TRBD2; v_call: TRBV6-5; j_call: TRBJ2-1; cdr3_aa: CASGREIDNEQFF; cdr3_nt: TGTGCCAGCGGGAGGGAAATCGACAATGAGCAGTTCTTC
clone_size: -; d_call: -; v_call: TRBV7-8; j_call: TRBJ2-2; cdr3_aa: CASSLVSGTGELFF; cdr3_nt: TGTGCCAGCAGCTTAGTTTCCGGCACCGGGGAGCTGTTTTTT
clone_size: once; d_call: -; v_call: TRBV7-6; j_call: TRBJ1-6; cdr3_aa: CASSWQGSWNSPLHF; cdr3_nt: TGTGCCAGCAGCTGGCAGGGGAGCTGGAATTCACCCCTCCACTTT
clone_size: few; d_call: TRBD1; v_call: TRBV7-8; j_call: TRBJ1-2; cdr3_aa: CASSSFDRDGYTF; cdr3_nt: TGTGCCAGCAGCTCCTTCGACAGGGATGGCTACACCTTC
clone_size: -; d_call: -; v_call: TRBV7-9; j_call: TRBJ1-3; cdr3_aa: CASSLESHHAGNTIYF; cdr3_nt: TGTGCCAGCAGCTTAGAGAGCCATCACGCTGGAAACACCATATATTTT
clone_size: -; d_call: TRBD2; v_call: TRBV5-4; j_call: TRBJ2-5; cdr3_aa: CASSLGGSSGGEETQYF; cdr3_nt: TGTGCCAGCAGCTTGGGTGGGTCTAGCGGGGGTGAGGAGACCCAGTACTTC
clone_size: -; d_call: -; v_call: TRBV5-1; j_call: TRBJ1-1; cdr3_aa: CASSSTNTGKGTEAFF; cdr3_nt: TGCGCCAGCAGTTCGACGAATACAGGGAAAGGCACTGAAGCTTTCTTT
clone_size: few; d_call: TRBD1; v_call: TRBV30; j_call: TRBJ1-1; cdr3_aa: CAWSVTGVRVGGAFF; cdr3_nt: TGTGCCTGGAGTGTTACAGGGGTTCGAGTCGGGGGAGCTTTCTTT
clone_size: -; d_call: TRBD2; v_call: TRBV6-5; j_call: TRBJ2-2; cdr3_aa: CASSFERGGTGELFF; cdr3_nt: TGTGCCAGCAGTTTCGAGCGGGGGGGCACCGGGGAGCTGTTTTTT
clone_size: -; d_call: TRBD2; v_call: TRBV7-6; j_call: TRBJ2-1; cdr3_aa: CASSSRTSSSYNEQFF; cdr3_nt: TGTGCCAGCAGCTCCCGGACTAGCAGCTCCTACAATGAGCAGTTCTTC
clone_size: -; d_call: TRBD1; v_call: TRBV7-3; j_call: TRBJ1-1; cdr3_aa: CASSLGTGQGARTEAFF; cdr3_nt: TGTGCCAGCAGCCTTGGTACGGGACAGGGGGCTAGGACTGAAGCTTTCTTT
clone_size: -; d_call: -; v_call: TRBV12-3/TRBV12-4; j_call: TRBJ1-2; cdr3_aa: CASSLQGNYGYTF; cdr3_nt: TGTGCCAGCAGTCTCCAGGGAAACTATGGCTACACCTTC
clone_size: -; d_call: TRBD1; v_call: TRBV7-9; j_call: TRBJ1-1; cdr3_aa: CASSPSGGTEAFF; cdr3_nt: TGTGCCAGCAGCCCTTCAGGGGGCACTGAAGCTTTCTTT
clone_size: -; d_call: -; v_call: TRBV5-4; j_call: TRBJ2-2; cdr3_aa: CASSVQGLNTGELFF; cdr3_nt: TGTGCCAGCAGCGTACAGGGATTGAACACCGGGGAGCTGTTTTTT
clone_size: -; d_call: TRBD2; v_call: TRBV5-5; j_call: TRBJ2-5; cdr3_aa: CASSLEAGGRSETQYF; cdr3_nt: TGTGCCAGCAGCTTGGAGGCGGGGGGCCGCTCGGAGACCCAGTACTTC
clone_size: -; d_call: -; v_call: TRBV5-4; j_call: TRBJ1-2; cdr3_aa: CASSPRGNYGYTF; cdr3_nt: TGTGCCAGCAGCCCCCGCGGGAACTATGGCTACACCTTC
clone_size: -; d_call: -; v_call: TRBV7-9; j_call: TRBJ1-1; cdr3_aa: CASSLSGVNTEAFF; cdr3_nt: TGTGCCAGCAGCTTATCGGGGGTTAACACTGAAGCTTTCTTT
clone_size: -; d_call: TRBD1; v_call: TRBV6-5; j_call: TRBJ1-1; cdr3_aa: CASRMDRGAHAFF; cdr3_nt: TGTGCCAGCAGGATGGACAGGGGGGCACATGCTTTCTTT
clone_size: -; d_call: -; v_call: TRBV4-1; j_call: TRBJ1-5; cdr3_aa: CASSLRVGRNQPQHF; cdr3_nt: TGCGCCAGCAGCCTCCGGGTAGGGAGGAATCAGCCCCAGCATTTT
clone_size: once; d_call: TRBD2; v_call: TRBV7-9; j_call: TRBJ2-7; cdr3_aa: CASSLAGSGGEQYF; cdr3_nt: TGTGCCAGCAGCTTAGCGGGTAGCGGGGGAGAGCAGTACTTC
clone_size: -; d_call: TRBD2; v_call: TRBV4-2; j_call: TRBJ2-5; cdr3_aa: CASSQAGLAGGGVETQYF; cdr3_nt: TGTGCCAGCAGCCAAGCGGGACTAGCGGGGGGCGGGGTGGAGACCCAGTACTTC
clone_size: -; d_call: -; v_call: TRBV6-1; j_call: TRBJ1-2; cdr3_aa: CASSENRQHYGYTF; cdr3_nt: TGTGCCAGCAGTGAAAATAGACAGCACTATGGCTACACCTTC
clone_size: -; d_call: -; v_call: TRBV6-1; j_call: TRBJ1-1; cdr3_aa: CASSESRNTEAFF; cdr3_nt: TGTGCCAGCAGTGAATCCAGGAACACTGAAGCTTTCTTT
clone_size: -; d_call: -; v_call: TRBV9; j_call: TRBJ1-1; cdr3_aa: CASSSGHRSMAEAFF; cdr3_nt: TGTGCCAGCAGCTCTGGACACCGTTCGATGGCTGAAGCTTTCTTT
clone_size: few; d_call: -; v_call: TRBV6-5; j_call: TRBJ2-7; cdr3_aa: CATEEGEQYF; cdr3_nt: TGTGCCACCGAAGAGGGAGAGCAGTACTTC
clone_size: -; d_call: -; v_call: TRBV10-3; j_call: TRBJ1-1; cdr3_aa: CAISEGGVNTEAFF; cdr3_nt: TGTGCCATCAGTGAGGGGGGGGTGAACACTGAAGCTTTCTTT
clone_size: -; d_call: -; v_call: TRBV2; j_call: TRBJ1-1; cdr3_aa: CASSGELNTEAFF; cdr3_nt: TGTGCCAGCAGTGGCGAACTGAACACTGAAGCTTTCTTT
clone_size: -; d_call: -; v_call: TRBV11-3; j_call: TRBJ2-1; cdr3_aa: CASSSYTGSYEQFF; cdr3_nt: TGTGCCAGCAGCTCGTATACCGGGAGCTATGAGCAGTTCTTC
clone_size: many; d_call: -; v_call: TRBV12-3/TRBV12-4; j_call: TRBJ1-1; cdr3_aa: CASSLRGEAEAFF; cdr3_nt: TGTGCCAGCAGCCTCAGGGGAGAGGCTGAAGCTTTCTTT
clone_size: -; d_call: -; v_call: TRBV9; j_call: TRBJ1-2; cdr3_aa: CASSVESVAGYGYTF; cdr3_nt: TGTGCCAGCAGCGTAGAAAGCGTGGCCGGCTATGGCTACACCTTC
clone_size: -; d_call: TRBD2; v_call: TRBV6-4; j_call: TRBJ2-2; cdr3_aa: CASSDSTSGGEGTGELFF; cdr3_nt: TGTGCCAGCAGTGACTCCACTAGCGGGGGCGAAGGCACCGGGGAGCTGTTTTTT
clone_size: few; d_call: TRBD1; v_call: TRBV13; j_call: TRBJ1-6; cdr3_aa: CASSGPGQYNSPLHF; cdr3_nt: TGTGCCAGCAGCGGCCCGGGACAGTATAATTCACCCCTCCACTTT
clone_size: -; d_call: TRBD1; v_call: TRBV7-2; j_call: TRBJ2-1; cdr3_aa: CASSPDRGHYNEQFF; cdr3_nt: TGTGCCAGCAGCCCAGACAGGGGGCACTACAATGAGCAGTTCTTC
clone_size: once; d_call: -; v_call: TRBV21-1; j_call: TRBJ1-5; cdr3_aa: CASSHTEGRQPQHF; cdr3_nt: TGTGCCAGCAGCCACACGGAGGGGAGGCAGCCCCAGCATTTT
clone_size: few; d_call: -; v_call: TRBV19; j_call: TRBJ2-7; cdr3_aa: CASSIGPLEGNEQYF; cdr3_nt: TGTGCCAGTAGTATAGGCCCGTTGGAGGGGAACGAGCAGTACTTC
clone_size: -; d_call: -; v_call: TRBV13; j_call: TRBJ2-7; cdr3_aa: CASSQQPHEQYF; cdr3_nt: TGTGCCAGCAGCCAACAGCCCCACGAGCAGTACTTC